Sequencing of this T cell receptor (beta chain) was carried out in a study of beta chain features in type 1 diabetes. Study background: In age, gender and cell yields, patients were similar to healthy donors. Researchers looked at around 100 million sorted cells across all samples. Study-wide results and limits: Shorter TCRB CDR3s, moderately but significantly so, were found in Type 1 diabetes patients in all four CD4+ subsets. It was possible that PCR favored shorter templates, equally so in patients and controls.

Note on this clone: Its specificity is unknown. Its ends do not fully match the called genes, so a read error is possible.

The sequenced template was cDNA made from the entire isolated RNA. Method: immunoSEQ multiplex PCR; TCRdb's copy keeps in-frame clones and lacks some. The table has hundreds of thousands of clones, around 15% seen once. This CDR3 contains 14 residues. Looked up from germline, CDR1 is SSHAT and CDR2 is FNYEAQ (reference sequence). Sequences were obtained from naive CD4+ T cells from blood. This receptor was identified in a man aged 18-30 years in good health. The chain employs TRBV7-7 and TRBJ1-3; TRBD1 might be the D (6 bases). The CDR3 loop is CASSRTDSGNTIYF. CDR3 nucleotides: TGTGCTAGCAGCCGGACAGACTCTGGAAACACCATATATTTT.